This T cell receptor beta chain is drawn from a study of spatial heterogeneity in lung cancer. Time point meaning: sample taken at primary tumor resection. The roughly 66 donors had untreated early-stage non-small cell lung cancer. Findings of the study overall: It was estimated that coverage of tumor T cells reached roughly 7% for alpha chains and more than 12% for beta chains. The counts of expanded TCRs, ubiquitous and regional, tracked ubiquitous and regional nonsynonymous mutations, respectively. Intratumoral expanded alpha and beta TCR counts were found to track tumor mutation counts.

This clonotype was observed many times. Its antigen is not known. TCRdb re-called the 5' RACE reads with MiXCR, one entry per CDR3 protein. The profile shows fewer than 30,000 distinct CDR3 sequences, approximately 7% of them singletons. CDR1 MGHRA and CDR2 YSYEKL come from the germline V gene. The length of the CDR3 is 17 residues. J gave up 4 bases and V 5 bases, and 10 bases lay outside the gene matches. This chain links TRBV4-1 with TRBJ1-6, with 8 bases lining up with TRBD1. The starting material was lung tumor tissue, obtained at surgery. The TCR originated in a male donor with early-stage non-small cell lung cancer. DNA of the CDR3: TGCGCCAGCAGCTCGCCCTCCGGGACAGGATATAATTCACCCCTCCACTTT. It is translated as CASSSPSGTGYNSPLHF.